This TCR beta chain appears in the sequencing data of a study of shared clonotypes between healthy human individuals. The overall study: Aged 18 to 49, the donors were a couple of women and a few men. Notes on the study in general: Limitation of the genetic and exposure-history diversity represented came from the few donors. Rarefaction gave evidence that sorted-subset sequencing remained incomplete despite large depth.

The naive CD8 subset, CD45RO-negative cells positively selected for CCR7, excluded terminally differentiated effector memory CD45RA+ cells. Only Caucasian adults living in Nashville, Tennessee served as donors. Using immunoSEQ multiplex PCR, the repertoire was profiled, and TCRdb retains in-frame clones only, with some absent. The table has about 2 million clones, about 95% seen once; the top ten hold more than 0.95%. Remarks on this clone: Its antigen is as yet unknown.

This clonotype was sampled from a man aged 18 to 29 in good health. Specimen: naive CD8+ T cells sorted from blood.

In nucleotides, the CDR3 is TGTGCCAGCAGCTTGGGGACGGACCACTATGGCTACACCTTC. Protein: CASSLGTDHYGYTF. The rearrangement joins TRBV7-9 to TRBJ1-2; maybe TRBD1 (5 bases). Germline assignment: CDR1 SEHNR and CDR2 FQNEAQ (reference sequence). The V and J ends lost 3 bases and 3 bases respectively, with 11 bases between them. This CDR3 contains 14 residues.